This T cell receptor beta chain comes out of a study of CD8+ T cells in alopecia areata. Treatment specified: oral pan-JAK inhibitor, 5-10 mg twice daily. Study observations and caveats: Links between baseline CD8+ expansion and response need larger treated cohorts.

Germline V gene sequence: CDR1 SQVTM, CDR2 ANQGSEA. This CDR3 contains 12 residues. The V gene lost 5 bases and the J gene lost 5 bases, with 11 bases spanning the gap. A remark on this clone: Antigen specificity is unknown.

It was cDNA, reverse transcribed from extracted RNA, that served as the sequencing template. Only in-frame clones appear in the TCRdb table, and some are missing; sequencing was by immunoSEQ multiplex PCR. The data hold 90,000 to 150,000 clones, with about 50% observed a single time. This sequence originates from a human donor with alopecia areata. The V call is TRBV29-1, the J call TRBJ2-3; D gene unclear. This sample comprised CD4+ T cells sorted from blood, obtained at week 4, from a patient treated with tofacitinib. CDR3 in amino acids: CSVRNGLDTQYF. The CDR3 DNA is TGCAGCGTTCGGAATGGTTTAGATACGCAGTATTTT.